A single sample is the source of the 2 T cell receptor beta chains below, sequenced in a study of blood T cell repertoires in COVID-19. Repertoires were generated with immunoSEQ multiplex PCR, while TCRdb's copy carries only in-frame clones and drops some. This sample yields 210,000 or so clones, of which approximately 90% are seen a single time; approximately 12% belongs to the top ten. The sequenced sample was peripheral blood. Receptors were obtained from a woman aged 18 to 35 who had recovered from COVID-19.

V gene TRBV7-9 combines with J gene TRBJ2-7, with a possible D match to TRBD2 (5 bases). CDR3 length: 13 residues. Germline CDR1 and CDR2: SEHNR and FQNEAQ (reference sequence). V lost 5 bases, J lost 0 bases, and 8 bases lay in between. The CDR3 loop is CASSGLDSYEQYF. DNA for the CDR3: TGTGCCAGCAGCGGACTGGACTCCTACGAGCAGTACTTC.

V usage is TRBV5-4 and J usage is TRBJ2-7; D may be TRBD2 (6 bases). V lost 3 bases and J lost 1, with 14 bases in between. The CDR3 extends over 15 amino acids. Germline V CDR1 and CDR2: SGHNT, YYREEE (reference sequence). CDR3: CASSSRDFFSYEQYF. The CDR3 DNA reads as TGTGCCAGCAGCTCCCGGGACTTTTTTTCCTACGAGCAGTACTTC.